This entry is about one T cell receptor (beta chain). No antigen is known for it. This sample was taken from a study of T cells in Graves' hyperthyroidism and ophthalmopathy. Study-wide results and limits: The model's output predicted ophthalmopathy at a median of approximately 6.5 months prior to onset. Among thyroid clonotypes expanded above 0.001, most also appeared in blood.

It was uncontrolled infection, other autoimmune disease, pregnancy or lactation that excluded patients. Fresh 10 ml peripheral blood yielded PBMCs. RNA transcripts were the template for amplifying TCR beta CDR3 regions. First-round RT-PCR with HTBI primers amplified the TCR CDR3 region. TCRdb reprocessed the multiplex PCR reads via MiXCR and lists one record per CDR3 protein. This sample has about 640,000 distinct CDR3 sequences, with less than 25% found just once. Per germline, CDR1 MNHNY and CDR2 SVGAGI (reference sequence). Trimming removed 0 bases from V and 1 base from J; junction bases left unmatched: 6. The CDR3 is made up of 16 amino acids.

Material for sequencing was blood. The sequence came from a man aged 25 to 40 with Graves' ophthalmopathy. V is TRBV6-6 and J is TRBJ2-7; 7 bases are a match to TRBD1. CDR3 region: CASSYSPGTVSYEQYF. Here the CDR3 DNA reads TGTGCCAGCAGTTACTCGCCAGGGACAGTTTCCTACGAGCAGTACTTC.